Following are 12 T cell receptor beta chains from one sample sequenced in a study of shared clonotypes between healthy human individuals (dated by TCRdb to the early 2020s). Library preparation employed the immunoSEQ multiplex PCR assay. Imported from immuneACCESS, the table was reduced by TCRdb to in-frame sequences with V and J called. These copies leave out some clones; in studies compared against another copy, an unresolved V gene accounts for under half, and the cause of the remainder is not known. The sample yields roughly 2.6 million clones; around 94% were counted once. The ten largest account for more than 0.12% of the sample. The sequenced sample was naive CD4+ T cells sorted from blood. Explained via the paper, the cell subset or site label denotes: CD45RA+ positively selected. The source of these receptors is a man aged 18 to 30 in good health.

A single count supports this clone. The V and J genes are TRBV25-1 and TRBJ2-1; D could derive from TRBD1 or TRBD2 (6 bases each). The germline gives CDR1 MGHDK, CDR2 SYGVNS. Trimming pared 6 bases from V and 5 bases from J, leaving 23 bases between. CDR3 length: 17 residues. The CDR3 spells CASSPLGGPQNNNEQFF. DNA of the CDR3: TGTGCCAGCAGCCCGCTTGGGGGGCCGCAAAATAACAATGAGCAGTTCTTC. Filled out from reference TRBV25-1 and TRBJ2-1, the complete variable domain reads EADIYQTPRYLVIGTGKKITLECSQTMGHDKMYWYQQDPGMELHLIHYSYGVNSTEKGDLSSESTVSRIRTEHFPLTLESARPSHTSQYLCASSPLGGPQNNNEQFFGPGTRLTVL.

This chain uses TRBV6-1 with TRBJ2-4, with TRBD1 as a possible D gene (6 bases). The CDR3 loop spans 18 amino acids. Germline CDR1 is MNHNS and CDR2 is SASEGT. V was pared by 4 bases and J by 0 bases, with 19 bases between. This CDR3 reads CASSGDKGSDLAKNIQYF. The DNA for the CDR3 is TGTGCCAGCAGTGGGGACAAGGGTTCGGACCTAGCCAAAAACATTCAGTACTTC.

The V call is TRBV19, the J call TRBJ1-6; 7 nucleotides match TRBD1. The trim removed 5 bases at V and 5 bases at J, leaving 12 bases unmatched. This CDR3 is built from 17 residues. CDR1 is LNHDA and CDR2 is SQIVND in the germline V gene (reference sequence). The CDR3 loop is CASSSSPGTANNSPLHF. CDR3 sequence (DNA): TGTGCCAGTAGTTCCTCACCCGGGACAGCCAATAATTCACCCCTCCACTTT.

The rearrangement links TRBV5-5 to TRBJ2-2; the match to TRBD2 covers 7 bases. Germline values: CDR1 SGHKS, CDR2 YYEKEE (reference sequence). The CDR3 totals 16 residues. V lost 0 bases and J lost 2; bases outside the gene matches: 4. The CDR3 loop reads CASSLGPAGNTGELFF. Here the CDR3 DNA reads TGTGCCAGCAGCTTGGGGCCAGCGGGAAACACCGGGGAGCTGTTTTTT.

The chain combines TRBV18 with TRBJ1-2; D gene uncertain. Germline values: CDR1 KGHSH, CDR2 LQKENI. V lost 3 bases and J lost 1, with 9 bases in between. The CDR3 spans 14 residues. The CDR3 DNA is TGTGCCAGCTCACCGCAGAAGGATAACTATGGCTACACCTTC. This codes for CASSPQKDNYGYTF.

The sample holds one count of this clone. V is TRBV6-1 and J is TRBJ1-2, with 9 bases identical to TRBD1. CDR3 length equals 14 residues. Germline V CDR1 and CDR2: MNHNS, SASEGT. The trim removed 5 bases at V and 1 base at J, leaving 2 bases unmatched. The CDR3 spells CASSKDRGNYGYTF. CDR3 nucleotide sequence: TGTGCCAGCAGTAAGGACAGGGGTAACTATGGCTACACCTTC.

J is TRBJ2-2 and V is TRBV2; 12 positions agree with TRBD1. The CDR3 consists of 14 residues. The trim removed 6 bases at V and 8 bases at J, leaving 4 bases unmatched. Per the germline V gene, CDR1 is SNHLY and CDR2 is FYNNEI. The CDR3 DNA reads TGTGCCAGCAGAGGGGGACAGGGGGCAGGGGAGCTGTTTTTT. Translated, it gives CASRGGQGAGELFF.

V usage is TRBV7-9 and J usage is TRBJ2-7; tentative D call: TRBD1 (6 bases). The V end was cut by 1 base, the J end by 9 bases, with 16 bases between. CDR3 length: 14 residues. Germline V gene sequence: CDR1 SEHNR, CDR2 FQNEAQ (reference sequence). In nucleotides, the CDR3 is TGTGCCAGCAGCTTAGGTACAGGGCCGACAGGGCAGTACTTC. This translates into CASSLGTGPTGQYF. The full variable domain, with the rest looked up from reference TRBV7-9 and TRBJ2-7, is DTGVSQNPRHKITKRGQNVTFRCDPISEHNRLYWYRQTLGQGPEFLTYFQNEAQLEKSRLLSDRFSAERPKGSFSTLEIQRTEQGDSAMYLCASSLGTGPTGQYFGPGTRLTVT.

For this clone: The same CDR3 can be traced to other DNA sequences in this sample. This chain uses TRBV30 with TRBJ2-1; D ambiguous. The CDR3 extends over 11 amino acids. Trimming stripped 1 base from V and 6 bases from J, with 4 bases between. In germline, CDR1 is GTSNPN, CDR2 SVGIG (reference sequence). In DNA, the CDR3 is TGTGCCTGGAGTGCCGTCAATGAGCAGTTCTTC. Translated, it gives CAWSAVNEQFF.

In this sample, this clone turned up once. The chain is built from TRBV7-9 and TRBJ1-1, with D hard to call. V was cut by 1 base and J by 6 bases, with 9 bases left in between. The germline gives CDR1 SEHNR, CDR2 FQNEAQ (reference sequence). There are 13 residues in the CDR3. DNA for the CDR3: TGTGCCAGCAGCTTAGTGCCAGAGGCTGAAGCTTTCTTT. Encoded protein: CASSLVPEAEAFF.

This clone is a singleton in its sample. The rearrangement links TRBV9 to TRBJ1-2; 10 nucleotides align to TRBD1. CDR1 is SGDLS, CDR2 YYNGEE, per germline. V dropped 3 bases and J dropped 0; count of bases not matched to a gene: 5. The CDR3 is made up of 16 amino acids. The DNA for the CDR3 is TGTGCCAGCAGCGACCCGGGACAGGGGCCTAACTATGGCTACACCTTC. Translated: CASSDPGQGPNYGYTF.

This chain uses TRBV6-1 with TRBJ1-3; no reliable D call. Germline assignment: CDR1 MNHNS and CDR2 SASEGT. Trimming took off 10 bases at V and 0 bases at J, with 13 bases between the two ends. CDR3 length: 14 residues. The CDR3 DNA sequence: TGTGCCATCAGGTGGGATCTCTCTGGAAACACCATATATTTT. Amino acid sequence: CAIRWDLSGNTIYF.